This T cell receptor beta chain was identified in a study of regulatory T cells in long-lasting Graves disease. Findings and limits, study-wide: Persistent Graves' patients showed less TCR diversity than newly diagnosed ones. Relative to new patients (roughly 900), persistent patients exhibited greater sharing of public clonotypes (approximately 2,500).

The CDR3 is made up of 14 amino acids. With 5 bases removed from V and 4 bases from J, the gap between germline ends came to 14 bases. The V gene's germline CDR1 is MDHEN and CDR2 SYDVKM. According to the study, TCR beta libraries were built with iRepertoire HTBI primers and CDR3-region Arm-PCR. TCRdb redid the calling of the multiplex PCR reads with MiXCR, one entry per CDR3 protein. The data hold hundreds of thousands of distinct CDR3 sequences, with 15% observed a single time. This clonotype appeared once. Its target is not known. One base separates it from a far larger clone, so it is likely a read error. Described time point: newly diagnosed GD, antithyroid drugs for less than 3 months. PBMC RNA was the source of the TCR library. These sequences were also reported in another study, on T cells in Graves' hyperthyroidism and ophthalmopathy. This second report adds: Patients aged 18 to 65 had newly diagnosed hyperthyroidism that had lasted under 2 months. Patients with uncontrolled infections, other autoimmune diseases, pregnancy or lactation were excluded.

The receptor's source is a middle-aged woman with Graves disease. The V gene is TRBV28, the J gene TRBJ1-1; D ambiguous. The material was peripheral blood mononuclear cells (PBMCs), obtained at new diagnosis, from a patient treated with antithyroid drugs. The CDR3 loop reads CASSDGPSGTEAFF. In nucleotides, the CDR3 is TGTGCCAGCAGTGATGGGCCGTCGGGCACTGAAGCTTTCTTT.